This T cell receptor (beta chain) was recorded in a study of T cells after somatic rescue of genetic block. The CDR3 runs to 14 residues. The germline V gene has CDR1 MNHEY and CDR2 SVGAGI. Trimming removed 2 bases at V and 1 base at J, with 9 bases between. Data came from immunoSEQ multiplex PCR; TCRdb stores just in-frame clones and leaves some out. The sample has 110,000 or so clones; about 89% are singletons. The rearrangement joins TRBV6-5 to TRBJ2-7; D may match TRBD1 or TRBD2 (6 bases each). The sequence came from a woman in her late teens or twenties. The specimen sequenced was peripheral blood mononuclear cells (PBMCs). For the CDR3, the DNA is TGTGCCAGCAGTTACCGCGGGACATCCTACGAGCAGTACTTC. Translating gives CASSYRGTSYEQYF.